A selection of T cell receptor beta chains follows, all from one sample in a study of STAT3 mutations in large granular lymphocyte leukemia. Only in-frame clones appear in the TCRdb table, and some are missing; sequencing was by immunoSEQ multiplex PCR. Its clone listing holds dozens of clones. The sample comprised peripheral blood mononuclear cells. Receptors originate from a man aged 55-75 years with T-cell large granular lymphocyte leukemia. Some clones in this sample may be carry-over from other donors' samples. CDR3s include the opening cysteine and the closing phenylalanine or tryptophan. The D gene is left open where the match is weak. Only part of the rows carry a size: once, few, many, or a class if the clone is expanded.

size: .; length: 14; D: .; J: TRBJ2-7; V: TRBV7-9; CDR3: CASSGAKLAYEQYF; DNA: TGTGCCAGCAGCGGGGCGAAGTTAGCCTACGAGCAGTACTTC
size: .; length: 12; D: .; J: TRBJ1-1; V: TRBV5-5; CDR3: CASSLLLGEAFF; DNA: TGTGCCAGCAGCTTGCTTTTGGGAGAAGCTTTCTTT
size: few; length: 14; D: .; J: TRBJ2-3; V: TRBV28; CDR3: CASSFLSGTDTQYF; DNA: TGTGCCAGCAGTTTTCTTAGCGGCACAGATACGCAGTATTTT
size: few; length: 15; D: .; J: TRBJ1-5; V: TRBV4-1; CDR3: CASSQDGRVDQPQHF; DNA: TGCGCCAGCAGCCAAGATGGGAGGGTTGATCAGCCCCAGCATTTT
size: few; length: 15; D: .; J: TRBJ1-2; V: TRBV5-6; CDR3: CASSLGALKGKGYTF; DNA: TGTGCCAGCAGCTTGGGGGCCCTGAAGGGGAAAGGCTACACCTTC
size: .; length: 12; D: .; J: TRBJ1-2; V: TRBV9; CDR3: CASSLSNYGYTF; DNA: TGTGCCAGCAGCCTCAGTAACTATGGCTACACCTTC
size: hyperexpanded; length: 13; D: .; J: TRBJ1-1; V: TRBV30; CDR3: CAWADSTNTEAFF; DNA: TGTGCCTGGGCGGACAGTACGAACACTGAAGCTTTCTTT
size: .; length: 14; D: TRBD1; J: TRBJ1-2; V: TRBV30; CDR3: CAWSVQGASYGYTF; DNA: TGTGCCTGGAGTGTACAGGGGGCTAGCTATGGCTACACCTTC
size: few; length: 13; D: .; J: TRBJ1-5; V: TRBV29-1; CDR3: CSVELGNHQPQHF; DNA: TGCAGCGTTGAATTGGGGAACCATCAGCCCCAGCATTTT
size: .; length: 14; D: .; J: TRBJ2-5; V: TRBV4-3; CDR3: CASSQERSVETQYF; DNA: TGCGCCAGCAGCCAAGAAAGGAGTGTGGAGACCCAGTACTTC
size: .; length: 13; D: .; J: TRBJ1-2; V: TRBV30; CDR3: CAWSVLGATGYTF; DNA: TGTGCCTGGAGTGTATTAGGTGCCACTGGCTACACCTTC
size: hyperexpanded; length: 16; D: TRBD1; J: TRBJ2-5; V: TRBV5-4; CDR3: CASSWTQGVSSRTQYF; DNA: TGTGCCAGCAGCTGGACCCAGGGGGTCTCAAGTCGGACCCAGTACTTC
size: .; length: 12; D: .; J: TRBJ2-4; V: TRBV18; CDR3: CASSPDNNIQYF; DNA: TGTGCCAGCTCACCGGACAATAACATTCAGTACTTC
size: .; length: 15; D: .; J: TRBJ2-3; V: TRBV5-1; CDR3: CASRQTGSSTDTQYF; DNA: TGCGCCAGCAGACAAACAGGGTCCTCCACAGATACGCAGTATTTT
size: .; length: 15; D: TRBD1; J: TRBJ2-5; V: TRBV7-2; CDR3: CASSWDSFRQETQYF; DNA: TGTGCCAGCAGCTGGGACAGCTTCCGTCAAGAGACCCAGTACTTC
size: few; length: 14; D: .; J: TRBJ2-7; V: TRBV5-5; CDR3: CASSLLSKMNEQYF; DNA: TGTGCCAGCAGCTTGCTCAGCAAGATGAACGAGCAGTACTTC
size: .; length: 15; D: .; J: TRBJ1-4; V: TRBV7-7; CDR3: CASSPSRDTNEKLFF; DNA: TGTGCCAGCAGCCCCTCCCGGGACACTAATGAAAAACTGTTTTTT
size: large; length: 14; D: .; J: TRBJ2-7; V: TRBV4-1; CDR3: CASSQTTGSYEQYF; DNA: TGCGCCAGCAGCCAGACGACAGGTTCATACGAGCAGTACTTC
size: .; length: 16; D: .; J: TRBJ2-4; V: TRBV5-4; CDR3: CASSFDGSRAKNIQYF; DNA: TGTGCCAGCAGCTTTGACGGGAGCCGTGCCAAAAACATTCAGTACTTC
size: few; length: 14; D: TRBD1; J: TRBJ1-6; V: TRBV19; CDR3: CASSTGDSNSPLHF; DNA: TGTGCCAGTAGTACAGGGGACAGTAATTCACCCCTCCACTTT